The source of this TCR beta chain is a study of blood T cell repertoires in COVID-19. The table came from immunoSEQ multiplex PCR; TCRdb's copy has only in-frame clones and leaves some out. The sample holds 200,000 or so clones, around 89% seen once. CDR1 SGHRS and CDR2 YFSETQ come from the germline V gene. After removal of 3 bases from V and 3 bases from J, the junction contained 2 bases not matched to a gene. The CDR3 length is 13 residues. The gene calls are TRBV5-1 and TRBJ1-1; 7 bases match TRBD1. Sequences were obtained from PBMCs or T cells enriched from blood (not recorded which). The TCR was taken from a woman aged 25 to 39 who had recovered from COVID-19. CDR3 DNA: TGCGCCAGCAGCTCCCAGGGGGACACTGAAGCTTTCTTT. Amino acid sequence: CASSSQGDTEAFF.